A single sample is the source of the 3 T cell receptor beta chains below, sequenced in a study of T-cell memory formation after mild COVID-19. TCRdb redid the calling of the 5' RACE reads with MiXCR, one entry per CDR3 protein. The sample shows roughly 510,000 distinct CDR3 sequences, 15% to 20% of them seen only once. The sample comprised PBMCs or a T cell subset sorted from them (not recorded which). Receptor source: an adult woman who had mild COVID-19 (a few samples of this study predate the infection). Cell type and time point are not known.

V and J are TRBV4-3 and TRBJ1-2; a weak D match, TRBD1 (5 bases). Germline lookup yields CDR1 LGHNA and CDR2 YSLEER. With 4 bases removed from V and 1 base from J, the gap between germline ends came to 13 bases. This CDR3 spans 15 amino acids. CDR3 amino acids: CASSPLPGSNYGYTF. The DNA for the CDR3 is TGCGCCAGCAGCCCGCTTCCAGGGAGTAACTATGGCTACACCTTC.

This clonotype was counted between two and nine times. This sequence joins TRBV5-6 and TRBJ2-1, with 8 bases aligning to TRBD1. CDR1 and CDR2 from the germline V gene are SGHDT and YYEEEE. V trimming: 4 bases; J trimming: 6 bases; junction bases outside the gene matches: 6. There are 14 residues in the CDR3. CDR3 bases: TGTGCCAGCAGCCCGACAGGGGACCCCAATGAGCAGTTCTTC. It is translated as CASSPTGDPNEQFF.

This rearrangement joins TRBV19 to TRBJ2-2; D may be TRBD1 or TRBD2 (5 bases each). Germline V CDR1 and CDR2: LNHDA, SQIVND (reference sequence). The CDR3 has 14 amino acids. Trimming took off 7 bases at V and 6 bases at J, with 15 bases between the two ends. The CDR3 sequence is CASTLLGDAGELFF. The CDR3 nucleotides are TGTGCCAGTACCCTCCTGGGGGACGCCGGGGAGCTGTTTTTT.